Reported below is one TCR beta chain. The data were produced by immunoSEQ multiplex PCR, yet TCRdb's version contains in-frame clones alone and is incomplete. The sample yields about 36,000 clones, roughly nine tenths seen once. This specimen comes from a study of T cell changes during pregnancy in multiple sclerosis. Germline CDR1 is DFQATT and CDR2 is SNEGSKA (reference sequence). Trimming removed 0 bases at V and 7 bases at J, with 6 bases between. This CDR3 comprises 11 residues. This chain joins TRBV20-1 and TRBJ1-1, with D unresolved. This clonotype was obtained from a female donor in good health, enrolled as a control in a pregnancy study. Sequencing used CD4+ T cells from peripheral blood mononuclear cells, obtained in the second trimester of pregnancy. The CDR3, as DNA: TGCAGTGCTAGAGATCGGGGTGAAGCTTTCTTT. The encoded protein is CSARDRGEAFF.